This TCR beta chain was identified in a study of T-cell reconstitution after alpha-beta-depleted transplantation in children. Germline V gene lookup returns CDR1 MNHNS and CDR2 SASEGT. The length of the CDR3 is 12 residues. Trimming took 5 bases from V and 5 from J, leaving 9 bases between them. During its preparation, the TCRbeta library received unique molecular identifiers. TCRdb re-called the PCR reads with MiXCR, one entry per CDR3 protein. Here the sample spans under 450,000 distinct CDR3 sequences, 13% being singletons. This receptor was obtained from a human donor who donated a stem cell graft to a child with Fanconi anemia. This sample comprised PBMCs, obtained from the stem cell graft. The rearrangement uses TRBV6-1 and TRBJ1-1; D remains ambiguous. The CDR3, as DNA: TGTGCCAGCAGTTGGTCACCGACTGAAGCTTTCTTT. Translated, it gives CASSWSPTEAFF.